These 17 T cell receptor beta chains originate from one sample sequenced in a study of T cell responses to AZD1222 COVID-19 vaccine. TCRdb's table, derived via immunoSEQ multiplex PCR, lists solely in-frame clones and lacks some. The sample has 100,000 to 150,000 clones; around nine tenths are singletons. The sequencing used peripheral blood, collected on day 0 of AZD1222 vaccination. The receptors here all came from an adult in good health.

The J gene is TRBJ1-4, the V gene TRBV27; D is unclear. Trimming removed 4 bases at V and 4 bases at J, with 7 bases between. CDR1 and CDR2 (germline): MNHEY, SMNVEV (reference sequence). CDR3 length equals 13 residues. CDR3 amino acids: CASSSYLNEKLFF. The CDR3 region has the DNA TGTGCCAGCAGTTCGTACCTTAATGAAAAACTGTTTTTT. Full variable domain (outside the CDR3, taken from reference TRBV27 and TRBJ1-4): EAQVTQNPRYLITVTGKKLTVTCSQNMNHEYMSWYRQDPGLGLRQIYYSMNVEVTDKGDVPEGYKVSRKEKRNFPLILESPSPNQTSLYFCASSSYLNEKLFFGSGTQLSVL.

This clone appeared once. This chain joins TRBV6-6 and TRBJ2-7; tentatively, D is TRBD2 (6 bases). In germline, CDR1 is MNHNY, CDR2 SVGAGI (reference sequence). The germline V and J ends were trimmed by 4 bases and 0 bases, with 16 bases remaining between them. This CDR3 is built from 16 residues. The CDR3 DNA reads TGTGCCAGCAGTTCCACGGGGGTTGGTTTCTCCTACGAGCAGTACTTC. The encoded protein is CASSSTGVGFSYEQYF.

This clone was counted once. The rearrangement uses TRBV6-2 or TRBV6-3 and TRBJ2-7, with D perhaps TRBD1 (5 bases). V dropped 2 bases and J dropped 2 bases, with 13 bases sitting between them. Germline values: CDR1 MNHEY, CDR2 SVGEGT. The CDR3 covers 15 residues. The CDR3 nucleotides are TGTGCCAGCAGTTACGACGAAGGGGCGACCTACGAGCAGTACTTC. Protein: CASSYDEGATYEQYF.

This chain connects TRBV27 to TRBJ1-4; D remains unclear. The germline V gene has CDR1 MNHEY and CDR2 SMNVEV (reference sequence). This CDR3 is built from 14 residues. V gave up 2 bases and J gave up 3 bases, with 7 bases separating them. The CDR3 loop is CASSLGRPNEKLFF. The CDR3 bases are TGTGCCAGCAGTTTAGGTCGGCCTAATGAAAAACTGTTTTTT.

V is TRBV5-1 and J is TRBJ1-4; D call uncertain. V lost 4 bases to trimming and J lost 7 bases, with 11 bases between them. The CDR3 spans 13 residues. Germline V gene data show CDR1 as SGHRS and CDR2 as YFSETQ. The CDR3 coding sequence is TGCGCCAGCAGCACTTCGGGTGGTGAAAAACTGTTTTTT. Amino acids: CASSTSGGEKLFF.

The rearrangement links TRBV29-1 to TRBJ2-4; 7 bases line up with TRBD1. The V and J ends lost 3 bases and 6 bases, in that order; junction bases with no gene match: 5. CDR1 and CDR2 from the germline V gene are SQVTM and ANQGSEA. The CDR3 covers 13 residues. The CDR3: CSVEGPGGNIQYF. DNA for the CDR3: TGCAGCGTTGAGGGTCCAGGGGGAAACATTCAGTACTTC.

The V call is TRBV6-2 or TRBV6-3, the J call TRBJ2-7, with TRBD2 matching 7 bases. The CDR3 length is 14 residues. Trimming took 6 bases from V and 4 from J; bases not matched to a gene: 9. Germline-derived CDR1 and CDR2 are MNHEY and SVGEGT. The CDR3 loop is CASSRLALSYEQYF. The CDR3 nucleotides are TGTGCCAGCAGCCGACTAGCCCTTTCTTACGAGCAGTACTTC.

V and J are TRBV7-8 and TRBJ1-5; 11 nucleotides align to TRBD1. The germline V gene has CDR1 SGHVS and CDR2 FQNEAQ. The CDR3 is 16 amino acids. J lost 0 bases, V lost 5 bases, and 3 bases had no gene match. In nucleotides, the CDR3 is TGTGCCAGCAGCCCGGACAGGGGGCTTAGCAATCAGCCCCAGCATTTT. It is translated as CASSPDRGLSNQPQHF.

The chain recombines TRBV7-2 with TRBJ2-2, with 12 nucleotides matching TRBD2. CDR1 is SGHTA, CDR2 FQGNSA, per germline. The CDR3 is 17 residues long. V shed 1 base and J 4 bases; nucleotides not matched to a gene: 4. DNA for the CDR3: TGTGCCAGCAGCTTAGTCCCTAGCGGGAGGGCCACCGGGGAGCTGTTTTTT. It is translated as CASSLVPSGRATGELFF.

The sample holds one count of this clone. The chain links TRBV7-8 to TRBJ2-7; 8 bases are a match to TRBD2. The CDR3 loop spans 16 amino acids. Per germline, CDR1 SGHVS and CDR2 FQNEAQ. Germline trimming cut 1 base from V and 4 bases from J; bases unmatched to any gene: 9. The CDR3 protein is CASSLGRAGELYEQYF. CDR3 DNA: TGTGCCAGCAGCTTAGGGCGAGCGGGAGAATTATACGAGCAGTACTTC.

This clone was seen many times. This sequence joins TRBV21-1 and TRBJ2-7; the table names TRBD2, a call not compared with the DNA. TRBV21-1 is noted as a pseudogene. The CDR3 covers 14 residues. The CDR3 region is CASSKAGGGYEQYF. The CDR3 DNA is TGTGCCAGCAGCAAAGCGGGAGGGGGCTACGAGCAGTACTTC.

This clone was recorded once. The V call is TRBV28, the J call TRBJ2-7; D is perhaps TRBD2 (7 bases). This CDR3 is built from 14 residues. The germline V gene encodes CDR1 MDHEN and CDR2 SYDVKM. V dropped 7 bases and J dropped 2 bases, with 15 bases sitting between them. Here the CDR3 DNA reads TGTGCCAGCACGAATGGGGGGGCGACCTACGAGCAGTACTTC. It is translated as CASTNGGATYEQYF.

The chain employs TRBV10-3 and TRBJ2-4; D is possibly TRBD1 (5 bases). This CDR3 is 15 amino acids long. V was clipped by 6 bases and J by 2 bases, with 14 bases between them. Looked up from germline, CDR1 is ENHRY and CDR2 is SYGVKD. The DNA for the CDR3 is TGTGCCATCAGCCCTGGGGCCGGAACCAAAAACATTCAGTACTTC. Translated, it gives CAISPGAGTKNIQYF.

The chain employs TRBV6-1 and TRBJ2-1; the match to TRBD2 covers 11 bases. The CDR3 sequence is 16 residues long. V lost 4 bases and J lost 5; bases outside the gene matches: 7. The germline V gene has CDR1 MNHNS and CDR2 SASEGT. The CDR3 protein is CASSAGLAGGDNEQFF. The CDR3 region has the DNA TGTGCCAGCAGTGCAGGGTTAGCGGGAGGGGACAATGAGCAGTTCTTC.

CDR3 in amino acids: CASSVGSLGNTEAFF. The CDR3 coding sequence is TGTGCCAGCAGCGTAGGTTCCCTTGGGAACACTGAAGCTTTCTTT. The chain is built from TRBV9 and TRBJ1-1; D unresolved. The CDR3 spans 15 residues. V shed 0 bases and J shed 1 base, with 10 bases lying between them. Germline lookup yields CDR1 SGDLS and CDR2 YYNGEE.

V usage is TRBV25-1 and J usage is TRBJ1-2; D may be TRBD1 (5 bases). CDR1 and CDR2 from the germline V gene are MGHDK and SYGVNS. The CDR3 covers 15 residues. The V gene lost 8 bases and the J gene lost 4 bases, with 20 bases spanning the gap. DNA for the CDR3: TGTGCCAGCTCGGCGGGGGAGTGGGGACTCTATGGCTACACCTTC. The encoded protein is CASSAGEWGLYGYTF.

The chain couples TRBV6-5 to TRBJ1-1, with D perhaps matching TRBD1 (5 bases). Trimming pared 7 bases from V and 1 base from J, leaving 7 bases between. Germline-derived CDR1 and CDR2 are MNHEY and SVGAGI. The CDR3 consists of 12 residues. The CDR3 loop reads CASMRGNTEAFF. CDR3 nucleotide sequence: TGTGCCAGCATGAGGGGGAACACTGAAGCTTTCTTT.